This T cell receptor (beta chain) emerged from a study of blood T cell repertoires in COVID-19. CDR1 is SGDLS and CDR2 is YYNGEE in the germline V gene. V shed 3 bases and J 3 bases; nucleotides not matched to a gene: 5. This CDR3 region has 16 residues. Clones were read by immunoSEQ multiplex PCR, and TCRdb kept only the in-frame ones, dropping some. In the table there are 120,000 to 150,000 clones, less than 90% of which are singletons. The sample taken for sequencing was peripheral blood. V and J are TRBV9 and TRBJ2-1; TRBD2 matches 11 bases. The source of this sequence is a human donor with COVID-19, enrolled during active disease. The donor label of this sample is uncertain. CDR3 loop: CASSAQTSGNYNEQFF. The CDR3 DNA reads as TGTGCCAGCAGCGCACAGACTAGCGGGAACTACAATGAGCAGTTCTTC.